The clone carrying this T cell receptor (beta chain) appeared a single time. As processed by the authors: The assay estimated nucleated cells by amplifying reference gene primers. Repertoires were generated with immunoSEQ multiplex PCR, while TCRdb's copy carries only in-frame clones and drops some. The V and J calls and the clone size are those of that table, but D and trimming were determined from the DNA. The sample comprises about 330,000 clones, approximately 88% of which are singletons, and around 10% rests with the top ten. The data originate from a study of blood T cell repertoires in COVID-19. Whole-study context: Collection of acute and convalescent COVID-19 samples took place in the United States, Italy and Spain. Sample material is recorded as cDNA or gDNA derived from T cells, B-cell-depleted T cells, or PBMCs.

CDR1 and CDR2 (germline): LGHNA, YNFKEQ. V dropped 1 base and J dropped 3; count of bases not matched to a gene: 0. The CDR3 sequence is 17 residues long. Seattle enrolled patients during active infection and tracked them longitudinally. Material for sequencing was peripheral blood. This TCR was recovered from a man aged 30 to 39 with COVID-19, enrolled during active disease. The chain is built from TRBV4-2 and TRBJ2-2; TRBD2 matches at 15 bases. CDR3 nucleotide sequence: TGTGCCAGCAGCCAAGGGACTAGCGGGGGGGACACCGGGGAGCTGTTTTTT. Protein product: CASSQGTSGGDTGELFF.